This is a list of T cell receptor beta chains from one sample in a study of cytomegalovirus exposure and HLA in healthy donors. Sequenced by immunoSEQ multiplex PCR; TCRdb stores in-frame clones only, minus some. Seen here are 90,000 to 140,000 clones, approximately 70% observed once, and the top ten hold roughly 3.2%. The sample taken for sequencing was PBMCs. The origin of the receptors is a man aged 30-40 years in good health and CMV-seronegative. The CDR3 runs from the conserved cysteine through the conserved F or W. A D gene is named only where the DNA matches it firmly. Expanded clones get a size class; other rows say once, few or many, or leave the size out.

V gene	clone size	J gene	D gene	CDR3 protein	CDR3 DNA
TRBV6-5	.	TRBJ1-1	TRBD1	CASTRQGNTEAFF	TGTGCCAGCACTCGACAGGGGAACACTGAAGCTTTCTTT
TRBV28	once	TRBJ1-1	.	CASLRAKNTEAFF	TGTGCCAGCCTCAGGGCTAAGAACACTGAAGCTTTCTTT
TRBV6-1	.	TRBJ2-5	.	CASSEAGAQETQYF	TGTGCCAGCAGTGAAGCGGGAGCTCAAGAGACCCAGTACTTC
TRBV19	.	TRBJ1-2	.	CASSISPFSGYTF	TGTGCCAGTAGTATAAGTCCTTTCAGTGGCTACACCTTC
TRBV4-3	.	TRBJ2-3	.	CASSQHRGDTQYF	TGCGCCAGCAGCCAACACCGAGGGGATACGCAGTATTTT
TRBV28	.	TRBJ1-2	.	CAIQPIQDGEAGYTF	TGTGCCATTCAGCCTATCCAGGACGGGGAGGCTGGCTACACCTTC
TRBV19	.	TRBJ2-5	TRBD2	CASSPHTSGTIREQYF	TGTGCCAGTAGTCCACATACTAGCGGGACGATACGAGAGCAGTACTTC
TRBV28	.	TRBJ2-7	.	CASSPSGNQDSYYEQYF	TGTGCCAGCAGTCCCTCCGGGAACCAGGATAGTTACTACGAGCAGTACTTC
TRBV30	.	TRBJ2-7	.	CAWSVEFLSYEQYF	TGTGCCTGGAGTGTGGAGTTTCTCTCCTACGAGCAGTACTTC
TRBV2	.	TRBJ2-1	.	CASRDYNYNEQFF	TGTGCCAGCAGGGACTATAATTACAATGAGCAGTTCTTC
TRBV18	.	TRBJ2-3	.	CASSPGHLFTDTQYF	TGTGCCAGCTCACCGGGACACCTCTTCACAGATACGCAGTATTTT
TRBV19	.	TRBJ1-5	TRBD1	CASHTGTGVQPQHF	TGTGCCAGTCATACCGGGACAGGGGTGCAGCCCCAGCATTTT
TRBV4-2	.	TRBJ2-5	.	CASSQESEGQETQYF	TGTGCCAGCAGCCAAGAATCCGAGGGCCAGGAGACCCAGTACTTC
TRBV5-1	.	TRBJ2-5	.	CASSLWASNQETQYF	TGCGCCAGCAGCTTGTGGGCTAGCAACCAAGAGACCCAGTACTTC
TRBV6-6	.	TRBJ2-1	.	CASSWSEEQFF	TGTGCCAGCAGTTGGAGCGAGGAGCAGTTCTTC
TRBV2	.	TRBJ2-4	TRBD2	CASSDWLAGGNIQYF	TGTGCCAGCAGTGATTGGCTAGCGGGGGGAAACATTCAGTACTTC
TRBV13	.	TRBJ1-2	.	CASSQGSHYGYTF	TGTGCCAGCAGCCAGGGGTCTCACTATGGCTACACCTTC
TRBV19	.	TRBJ1-2	.	CASRGVATGGNYGYTF	TGTGCCAGTAGGGGGGTGGCGACAGGAGGTAACTATGGCTACACCTTC
TRBV11-2	few	TRBJ2-2	.	CASSLTNTGELFF	TGTGCCAGCAGCTTAACAAACACCGGGGAGCTGTTTTTT
TRBV7-9	.	TRBJ2-1	.	CASSLYGNNEQFF	TGTGCCAGCAGCTTATACGGGAACAATGAGCAGTTCTTC
TRBV30	once	TRBJ1-2	TRBD1	CAWSVLPGGSSNYGYTF	TGTGCCTGGAGTGTATTGCCAGGGGGATCTAGTAACTATGGCTACACCTTC
TRBV7-8	.	TRBJ1-1	.	CASSPAGTKWTEAFF	TGTGCCAGCAGCCCCGCCGGGACAAAGTGGACTGAAGCTTTCTTT
TRBV5-4	.	TRBJ2-2	TRBD2	CASSSPGLAGLTGELFF	TGTGCCAGCAGCTCCCCGGGACTAGCGGGTTTGACCGGGGAGCTGTTTTTT
TRBV29-1	.	TRBJ2-7	TRBD2	CSVREGMQYF	TGCAGCGTCCGGGAGGGAATGCAGTACTTC
TRBV28	.	TRBJ2-7	.	CASKQGSGEQYF	TGTGCCAGCAAACAGGGATCAGGGGAGCAGTACTTC
TRBV5-1	few	TRBJ1-6	TRBD1	CASREQGANSPLHF	TGCGCCAGCAGAGAACAGGGGGCGAATTCACCCCTCCACTTT
TRBV4-2	few	TRBJ2-7	.	CASSQEVEASYEQYF	TGTGCCAGCAGCCAAGAGGTAGAGGCCTCCTACGAGCAGTACTTC
TRBV28	few	TRBJ2-2	TRBD1	CASSLRRDRGRTGELFF	TGTGCCAGCAGTTTAAGAAGGGACAGGGGCCGCACCGGGGAGCTGTTTTTT
TRBV29-1	.	TRBJ1-4	TRBD1	CSVRQGQGREKLFF	TGCAGCGTTCGACAAGGACAGGGGCGTGAAAAACTGTTTTTT
TRBV11-3	.	TRBJ1-2	.	CASSLGQTAFYGYTF	TGTGCCAGCAGCTTAGGACAGACAGCCTTCTATGGCTACACCTTC
TRBV30	.	TRBJ2-1	.	CAWKETSSYNEQFF	TGTGCCTGGAAAGAAACTAGCTCCTACAATGAGCAGTTCTTC
TRBV5-1	.	TRBJ1-2	TRBD1	CASSPQGADYGYTF	TGCGCCAGCAGCCCGCAGGGGGCGGACTATGGCTACACCTTC
TRBV19	.	TRBJ2-3	TRBD1	CASSKGDRLPDTQYF	TGTGCCAGTAGTAAAGGGGACAGGCTCCCGGATACGCAGTATTTT
TRBV7-2	.	TRBJ2-7	.	CASSQGGPRTSSSYEQYF	TGTGCCAGCAGCCAAGGAGGACCCCGAACGTCCTCCTCCTACGAGCAGTACTTC
TRBV6-5	.	TRBJ1-6	.	CASSSSASSYNSPLHF	TGTGCCAGCAGTTCGTCAGCGAGCTCCTATAATTCACCCCTCCACTTT
TRBV5-5	.	TRBJ1-4	.	CASSLDRSSTNEKLFF	TGTGCCAGCAGCTTGGACAGGAGTTCAACTAATGAAAAACTGTTTTTT
TRBV6-1	.	TRBJ1-1	TRBD1	CASSPGGRNTEAFF	TGTGCCAGCAGCCCAGGGGGCCGGAACACTGAAGCTTTCTTT
TRBV9	.	TRBJ2-3	TRBD2	CASSVVSGSTDTQYF	TGTGCCAGCAGCGTAGTGAGCGGGAGTACAGATACGCAGTATTTT
TRBV5-6	.	TRBJ1-1	.	CASSLAGREAFF	TGTGCCAGCAGCCTGGCGGGTAGAGAAGCTTTCTTT
TRBV7-9	few	TRBJ1-2	TRBD1	CASSHGTGLANYGYTF	TGTGCCAGCAGCCACGGGACAGGCCTGGCTAACTATGGCTACACCTTC
TRBV27	once	TRBJ2-4	.	CASSSGGKAKNIQYF	TGTGCCAGCAGTTCTGGGGGGAAAGCCAAAAACATTCAGTACTTC
TRBV11-3	.	TRBJ2-7	.	CASSLSSDSYEQYF	TGTGCCAGCAGCTTAAGCAGCGACTCCTACGAGCAGTACTTC
TRBV21-1	.	TRBJ2-5	.	CASSKVLREREETQYF	TGTGCCAGCAGCAAAGTCTTGCGGGAGAGAGAGGAGACCCAGTACTTC
TRBV6-1	.	TRBJ2-3	.	CASSLGGKGGNTQYF	TGTGCCAGCAGCCTCGGCGGGAAGGGGGGGAATACGCAGTATTTT
TRBV14	.	TRBJ2-5	.	CASSQVGLGETQYF	TGTGCCAGCAGCCAAGTGGGGCTTGGGGAGACCCAGTACTTC
TRBV27	few	TRBJ2-2	TRBD2	CASRRPSGRAGGGELFF	TGTGCCAGCAGGAGACCGAGCGGGAGGGCTGGTGGCGGGGAGCTGTTTTTT